This TCR beta chain derives from a study of cytomegalovirus exposure and HLA in healthy donors. The PCR contained 60 Vbeta and 13 Jbeta primers. Produced via immunoSEQ multiplex PCR; TCRdb's table is partial and in-frame only. The sample yields under 200,000 clones, more than 70% seen once. Study-wide findings and caveats: The authors later found TCR association rates varying by HLA locus, with DRB1 most and HLA-C fewest. A previous analysis found most TCR beta V segments productive roughly 90% or roughly 30% of the time. Cytomegalovirus association was listed for 164 TCR beta chains.

Donors in the study were healthy people who gave bone marrow. On this clone itself: Its cognate antigen is unknown.

This CDR3 region has 16 residues. The V and J ends lost 1 base and 3 bases respectively, with 13 bases between them. Germline-derived CDR1 and CDR2 are SGHVS and FQNEAQ. V and J are TRBV7-8 and TRBJ1-5; D is undetermined. Sequenced sample: PBMCs. This TCR was recovered from a male donor in good health and CMV-seronegative. Written as DNA, the CDR3 is TGTGCCAGCAGCTTAGAGCGGTGGCGCTCCAATCAGCCCCAGCATTTT. It codes for CASSLERWRSNQPQHF.